These T cell receptor beta chains were read from a single sample in a study of Ad26.COV2.S vaccination and SARS-CoV-2 variants. Sequencing used immunoSEQ multiplex PCR; TCRdb keeps in-frame clones, though not all of them. Here the sample spans 300,000 to 450,000 clones, 92% being singletons. This specimen was peripheral blood, taken after recovery from COVID-19. The receptors derive from a human donor who had recovered from COVID-19. Both conserved end residues are part of each CDR3. Each record gives: clone size, J gene, D gene, V gene, CDR3 DNA, CDR3 protein. The D gene is left open where the match is weak. Some rows mark clone size as missing; the rest say once, few, many or name a class of expanded clone.

abundance: .; j_gene: TRBJ2-3; d_gene: .; v_gene: TRBV5-4; CDR3nt: TGTGCCAGCAGCTTGGCTTCCGGGGGCGATACAGATACGCAGTATTTT; CDR3aa: CASSLASGGDTDTQYF
abundance: .; j_gene: TRBJ2-7; d_gene: .; v_gene: TRBV14; CDR3nt: TGTGCCAGCAGCCGCCTCCTTGCTGCCGAGCAGTACTTC; CDR3aa: CASSRLLAAEQYF
abundance: .; j_gene: TRBJ2-5; d_gene: .; v_gene: TRBV20-1; CDR3nt: TGCAGTGCTAGTTCCCCGGCTGGGGGTCTTGTAGAGACCCAGTACTTC; CDR3aa: CSASSPAGGLVETQYF
abundance: .; j_gene: TRBJ1-3; d_gene: .; v_gene: TRBV6-6; CDR3nt: TGTGCCAGCAGTTATCAATGGACCGCTGGAAACACCATATATTTT; CDR3aa: CASSYQWTAGNTIYF
abundance: .; j_gene: TRBJ2-1; d_gene: .; v_gene: TRBV3-1/TRBV3-2; CDR3nt: TGTGCCAGCAGCCAAACAAGCGTGGCTGAGCAGTTCTTC; CDR3aa: CASSQTSVAEQFF
abundance: many; j_gene: TRBJ1-6; d_gene: .; v_gene: TRBV20-1; CDR3nt: TGCAGTGCTAGTGGGACGGCTCCTAATTCACCCCTCCACTTT; CDR3aa: CSASGTAPNSPLHF
abundance: few; j_gene: TRBJ1-2; d_gene: TRBD1; v_gene: TRBV6-5; CDR3nt: TGTGCCAGCGCCTACAGGGGGCGACACTATGGCTACACCTTC; CDR3aa: CASAYRGRHYGYTF
abundance: .; j_gene: TRBJ1-3; d_gene: TRBD1; v_gene: TRBV7-2; CDR3nt: TGTGCCAGCAGTTTTACAGGGGGTGGAAACACCATATATTTT; CDR3aa: CASSFTGGGNTIYF
abundance: .; j_gene: TRBJ2-2; d_gene: .; v_gene: TRBV14; CDR3nt: TGTGCCAGCAGCATAAACACCGGGGAGCTGTTTTTT; CDR3aa: CASSINTGELFF
abundance: .; j_gene: TRBJ1-2; d_gene: .; v_gene: TRBV7-9; CDR3nt: TGTGCCAGCAGCTTAGAGAACAGGGTTGGCTACACCTTC; CDR3aa: CASSLENRVGYTF
abundance: once; j_gene: TRBJ1-2; d_gene: .; v_gene: TRBV6-5; CDR3nt: TGTGCCAGCAGTTACTCGGCAGATTTGGATGGCTACACCTTC; CDR3aa: CASSYSADLDGYTF
abundance: .; j_gene: TRBJ2-7; d_gene: .; v_gene: TRBV13; CDR3nt: TGTGCCAGCGGACGGGATTCCTACGAGCAGTACTTC; CDR3aa: CASGRDSYEQYF
abundance: .; j_gene: TRBJ1-5; d_gene: .; v_gene: TRBV6-5; CDR3nt: TGTGCCAGCAGTTTGACAGCTTATCAGCCCCAGCATTTT; CDR3aa: CASSLTAYQPQHF
abundance: .; j_gene: TRBJ2-2; d_gene: .; v_gene: TRBV27; CDR3nt: TGTGCCAGCAGTTCTAGGGGGTTAGCCGGGGAGCTGTTTTTT; CDR3aa: CASSSRGLAGELFF
abundance: .; j_gene: TRBJ2-3; d_gene: TRBD2; v_gene: TRBV9; CDR3nt: TGTGCCAGCAGCCCCAGACTTGGACTAGCGGGAACCTCAGATACGCAGTATTTT; CDR3aa: CASSPRLGLAGTSDTQYF
abundance: once; j_gene: TRBJ2-3; d_gene: .; v_gene: TRBV4-1; CDR3nt: TGCGCCAGCAGCCAAGATATGGGATTAGTCGATACGCAGTATTTT; CDR3aa: CASSQDMGLVDTQYF
abundance: few; j_gene: TRBJ1-2; d_gene: .; v_gene: TRBV6-6; CDR3nt: TGTGCCAGCAGTACGGACGTAGTGATAGGCTACACCTTC; CDR3aa: CASSTDVVIGYTF
abundance: .; j_gene: TRBJ2-1; d_gene: .; v_gene: TRBV28; CDR3nt: TGTGCCAGCAGTTCCCTCCACAGTGGCAGTGAGCAGTTCTTC; CDR3aa: CASSSLHSGSEQFF
abundance: .; j_gene: TRBJ2-5; d_gene: TRBD2; v_gene: TRBV27; CDR3nt: TGTGCCAGCTCTCAAGGACTAGTGGGAGAGACCCAGTACTTC; CDR3aa: CASSQGLVGETQYF
abundance: .; j_gene: TRBJ2-1; d_gene: TRBD1; v_gene: TRBV5-6; CDR3nt: TGTGCCAGCAGTTCGGGGACAGGGGGAAATGAGCAGTTCTTC; CDR3aa: CASSSGTGGNEQFF
abundance: .; j_gene: TRBJ2-7; d_gene: TRBD1; v_gene: TRBV6-5; CDR3nt: TGTGCCAGCAGTTACTCGAACAGGGGATCCTACGAGCAGTACTTC; CDR3aa: CASSYSNRGSYEQYF
abundance: .; j_gene: TRBJ2-7; d_gene: .; v_gene: TRBV7-9; CDR3nt: TGTGCCAGCAGCTTAACAGACTACGAGCAGTACTTC; CDR3aa: CASSLTDYEQYF
abundance: .; j_gene: TRBJ2-7; d_gene: .; v_gene: TRBV3-1/TRBV3-2; CDR3nt: TGTGCCAGCAGCCAACCGGGGTCAGGGGCCCTAGGCTACGAGCAGTACTTC; CDR3aa: CASSQPGSGALGYEQYF
abundance: .; j_gene: TRBJ1-4; d_gene: .; v_gene: TRBV13; CDR3nt: TGTGCCAGCAGCGTTGCAACTAATGAAAAACTGTTTTTT; CDR3aa: CASSVATNEKLFF
abundance: .; j_gene: TRBJ1-3; d_gene: .; v_gene: TRBV3-1/TRBV3-2; CDR3nt: TGTGCCAGCAGCCCCTCTTTGGCCGTCACTGGAAACACCATATATTTT; CDR3aa: CASSPSLAVTGNTIYF
abundance: .; j_gene: TRBJ1-2; d_gene: TRBD1; v_gene: TRBV19; CDR3nt: TGTGCCAGTAGCCCGGGACAGGGGGCGGTTGGCTACACCTTC; CDR3aa: CASSPGQGAVGYTF
abundance: .; j_gene: TRBJ1-1; d_gene: TRBD1; v_gene: TRBV7-2; CDR3nt: TGTGCCAGCAGCTTATTCGGGACAGTCCCTGAAGCTTTCTTT; CDR3aa: CASSLFGTVPEAFF
abundance: .; j_gene: TRBJ2-7; d_gene: .; v_gene: TRBV6-2/TRBV6-3; CDR3nt: TGTGCCAGCAGTTACCTGAACGGGGGCGAGCAGTACTTC; CDR3aa: CASSYLNGGEQYF
abundance: .; j_gene: TRBJ1-1; d_gene: TRBD1; v_gene: TRBV10-1; CDR3nt: TGCGCCAGCAGCCCAACAGGGGCGGTTACTGAAGCTTTCTTT; CDR3aa: CASSPTGAVTEAFF
abundance: .; j_gene: TRBJ1-2; d_gene: .; v_gene: TRBV19; CDR3nt: TGTGCCAGTAGTAGGGCAGATGACTCGAGAGCACGCGGCTACACCTTC; CDR3aa: CASSRADDSRARGYTF
abundance: .; j_gene: TRBJ1-1; d_gene: .; v_gene: TRBV5-1; CDR3nt: TGCGCCAGCAGACAGGACCAGCCCACTGAAGCTTTCTTT; CDR3aa: CASRQDQPTEAFF